A single sample gave rise to the 23 T cell receptor beta chains below, sequenced in a study of cytomegalovirus exposure and HLA in healthy donors. The protocol was immunoSEQ multiplex PCR, while the TCRdb copy is restricted to in-frame clones and leaves out a portion. The sample includes over 250,000 clones, 86% of them seen just once. The sequencing sample was made of PBMCs. Receptors were obtained from a woman younger than 35 in good health and CMV-seronegative.

The J gene is TRBJ1-3, the V gene TRBV7-9; D is ambiguous. The CDR3 has 15 residues. Germline CDR1 reads SEHNR; CDR2 reads FQNEAQ (reference sequence). Trimming pared 1 base from V and 0 bases from J, leaving 7 bases between. The CDR3 nucleotides are TGTGCCAGCAGCTTAGTTGCGTACTCTGGAAACACCATATATTTT. It encodes CASSLVAYSGNTIYF.

The sample holds one count of this clone. The chain has TRBV6-1 and TRBJ1-1; D is uncertain. Germline CDR1 reads MNHNS; CDR2 reads SASEGT. Trimming took 4 bases from V and 2 from J, leaving 8 bases between them. This CDR3 is built from 13 residues. CDR3 nucleotide sequence: TGTGCCAGCAGTGGTCGACTTAACACTGAAGCTTTCTTT. This codes for CASSGRLNTEAFF.

V gene TRBV6-1 combines with J gene TRBJ1-2, with D unclear. Germline CDR1 and CDR2: MNHNS and SASEGT. The CDR3 runs 14 residues. V was clipped by 5 bases and J by 5 bases, with 15 bases between them. The CDR3 here is CASSTRPTGYGYTF. Here the CDR3 DNA reads TGTGCCAGCAGTACCCGACCGACGGGTTATGGCTACACCTTC.

J is TRBJ2-2 and V is TRBV7-8; 8 bases are a match to TRBD2. This CDR3 contains 17 residues. Germline V gene data show CDR1 as SGHVS and CDR2 as FQNEAQ. The V and J ends lost 1 base and 0 bases, in that order; junction bases with no gene match: 4. CDR3: CASSLGLRGANTGELFF. CDR3 in DNA: TGTGCCAGCAGCTTAGGCTTGCGGGGGGCGAACACCGGGGAGCTGTTTTTT.

V and J are TRBV5-1 and TRBJ2-5; 7 bases are a match to TRBD1. Germline V gene lookup returns CDR1 SGHRS and CDR2 YFSETQ. The CDR3 extends over 14 amino acids. J gave up 5 bases and V 2 bases, and 6 bases lay outside the gene matches. CDR3 coding DNA: TGCGCCAGCAGCTTTCAGGGGGAAGTGGAGACCCAGTACTTC. Encoded protein: CASSFQGEVETQYF. Variable domain in full (rest from reference TRBV5-1 and TRBJ2-5): KAGVTQTPRYLIKTRGQQVTLSCSPISGHRSVSWYQQTPGQGLQFLFEYFSETQRNKGNFPGRFSGRQFSNSRSEMNVSTLELGDSALYLCASSFQGEVETQYFGPGTRLLVL.

The V gene is TRBV7-9, the J gene TRBJ2-5, with 9 bases fitting TRBD2. Germline values: CDR1 SEHNR, CDR2 FQNEAQ (reference sequence). The CDR3 spans 13 residues. Trimming took 2 bases from V and 5 from J; bases not matched to a gene: 0. In DNA, the CDR3 is TGTGCCAGCAGCTTAAGCGGGGGGGAGACCCAGTACTTC. Its protein is CASSLSGGETQYF.

This chain links TRBV19 with TRBJ1-3; D not resolved. In germline, CDR1 is LNHDA, CDR2 SQIVND (reference sequence). The CDR3 contains 15 residues. Trimming pared 6 bases from V and 0 bases from J, leaving 12 bases between. The CDR3 protein is CASSPDWSSGNTIYF. The CDR3 region has the DNA TGTGCCAGTAGCCCGGACTGGAGCTCTGGAAACACCATATATTTT.

This chain connects TRBV29-1 to TRBJ1-2; 7 bases line up with TRBD1. Germline loops: CDR1 SQVTM, CDR2 ANQGSEA. V gave up 3 bases and J gave up 3 bases; unmatched junction bases: 13. The CDR3 spans 16 residues. CDR3 region: CSVDLGQNDQDYGYTF. CDR3 bases: TGCAGCGTTGATTTGGGACAGAACGACCAGGACTATGGCTACACCTTC.

The chain has TRBV4-3 and TRBJ2-3, with 14 bases lining up with TRBD2. CDR1 is LGHNA, CDR2 YSLEER, per germline. V was clipped by 4 bases and J by 1 base; unmatched bases: 7. The CDR3 is made up of 18 amino acids. As DNA, the CDR3 is TGCGCCAGCAGCCTAACCGGGACTAGCGGGGGTGGCACAGATACGCAGTATTTT. Amino acid sequence: CASSLTGTSGGGTDTQYF.

This chain connects TRBV7-8 to TRBJ1-5; 7 nucleotides agree with TRBD1. Germline V CDR1 and CDR2: SGHVS, FQNEAQ. The CDR3 sequence is 16 residues long. V lost 5 bases to trimming and J lost 1 base; unmatched junction nucleotides: 8. CDR3 sequence: CASSHTRDRSNQPQHF. The CDR3 coding sequence is TGTGCCAGCAGCCACACCCGGGACAGAAGCAATCAGCCCCAGCATTTT.

This rearrangement joins TRBV25-1 to TRBJ2-7, with 10 bases identical to TRBD1. V shed 3 bases and J 4 bases; nucleotides not matched to a gene: 9. The CDR3 loop spans 16 amino acids. The germline gives CDR1 MGHDK, CDR2 SYGVNS. DNA for the CDR3: TGTGCCAGCAGTGATTCCCGGACAGGGGGGAGGTACGAGCAGTACTTC. Translated, it gives CASSDSRTGGRYEQYF.

This clone was seen many times. The chain joins TRBV28 to TRBJ1-3; TRBD1 agrees at 8 bases. V was clipped by 5 bases and J by 3 bases; unmatched bases: 12. The CDR3 extends over 17 amino acids. Germline CDR1 and CDR2: MDHEN and SYDVKM. The CDR3 sequence: CASSPPADRAVGNTIYF. Here the CDR3 DNA reads TGTGCCAGCAGTCCCCCAGCGGACAGGGCTGTTGGAAACACCATATATTTT. The variable domain in full, with the rest retrieved from reference TRBV28 and TRBJ1-3, is DVKVTQSSRYLVKRTGEKVFLECVQDMDHENMFWYRQDPGLGLRLIYFSYDVKMKEKGDIPEGYSVSREKKERFSLILESASTNQTSMYLCASSPPADRAVGNTIYFGEGSWLTVV.

About this clone itself: The same CDR3 can be traced to other DNA sequences in this sample. This sequence joins TRBV5-1 and TRBJ2-1; perhaps TRBD2 as D (6 bases). CDR1 and CDR2 (germline): SGHRS, YFSETQ. The CDR3 loop spans 15 amino acids. The V end lost 8 bases, the J end lost 0 bases, and 15 bases lay between the germline ends. In nucleotides, the CDR3 is TGCGCCAGTTCCCTCGGGAGTAGCTCCTACAATGAGCAGTTCTTC. It yields the protein CASSLGSSSYNEQFF.

This clone has just one count. The gene calls are TRBV10-3 and TRBJ2-2; TRBD2 might be the D (6 bases). V gave up 2 bases and J gave up 7 bases, with 11 bases separating them. CDR1 ENHRY and CDR2 SYGVKD come from the germline V gene. This CDR3 region has 14 residues. The CDR3 loop is CAISEGGRSGELFF. CDR3 sequence (DNA): TGTGCCATCAGTGAGGGGGGGAGAAGCGGGGAGCTGTTTTTT.

The V and J genes are TRBV5-1 and TRBJ2-5; the D gene is possibly TRBD2 (5 bases). The germline V gene has CDR1 SGHRS and CDR2 YFSETQ. V was cut by 4 bases and J by 2 bases, with 12 bases left in between. This CDR3 is built from 14 residues. The CDR3 region is CASSTRTDQETQYF. CDR3 bases: TGCGCCAGCAGCACCCGGACTGATCAAGAGACCCAGTACTTC.

The rearrangement joins TRBV6-6 to TRBJ1-5; TRBD1 matches 7 bases. Germline CDR1 reads MNHNY; CDR2 reads SVGAGI (reference sequence). After removal of 6 bases from V and 3 bases from J, the junction contained 8 bases not matched to a gene. The CDR3 is made up of 15 amino acids. CDR3 protein: CASSQLQGSNQPQHF. The DNA of the CDR3 is TGTGCCAGCAGCCAGCTACAGGGGTCCAATCAGCCCCAGCATTTT.

In this sample, this clone turned up once. The CDR3 sequence is CASSVSSGTGNEQFF. The CDR3 nucleotides are TGTGCCAGCAGCGTAAGTAGCGGGACCGGCAATGAGCAGTTCTTC. V is TRBV9 and J is TRBJ2-1, with TRBD2 matching over 8 bases. CDR1 is SGDLS and CDR2 is YYNGEE in the germline V gene. J was trimmed by 6 bases and V by 1 base; bases with no gene match: 6. The CDR3 is made up of 15 amino acids.

The chain combines TRBV30 with TRBJ2-4; D may be TRBD1 (6 bases). The germline CDR1 and CDR2 sequences are GTSNPN and SVGIG (reference sequence). V lost 2 bases and J 6 bases, leaving 17 bases between the germline ends. The CDR3 length is 15 residues. The CDR3 nucleotides read TGTGCCTGGAGTCCTTGGACAGTTATGGGAAACATTCAGTACTTC. Translation gives CAWSPWTVMGNIQYF.

J is TRBJ1-2 and V is TRBV5-4, with TRBD1 matching 8 bases. CDR1 and CDR2 (germline): SGHNT, YYREEE (reference sequence). The CDR3 has 13 amino acids. The trim removed 4 bases at V and 6 bases at J, leaving 5 bases unmatched. The CDR3 reads CASSPGQEHGYTF. DNA for the CDR3: TGTGCCAGCAGCCCGGGACAGGAGCATGGCTACACCTTC.

The chain is built from TRBV7-9 and TRBJ1-2; maybe TRBD1 (5 bases). The CDR3 spans 15 residues. The germline V gene encodes CDR1 SEHNR and CDR2 FQNEAQ (reference sequence). Trimming removed 2 bases from V and 5 bases from J, with 15 bases in between. The CDR3 coding sequence is TGTGCCAGCAGCTTATGGGAGGGGACGCGTTATGGCTACACCTTC. Translating gives CASSLWEGTRYGYTF.

The rearrangement joins TRBV29-1 to TRBJ2-7; 11 bases are shared with TRBD2. Germline V CDR1 and CDR2: SQVTM, ANQGSEA. The CDR3 is 12 amino acids. Trimming cost V 6 bases and J 6 bases; bases outside gene matches: 4. CDR3 nucleotide sequence: TGCAGCGTGGGGACTAGCGGAGTCGAGCAGTACTTC. Residues: CSVGTSGVEQYF.

This clone was detected only once. The CDR3 protein is CASSLITDTQYF. CDR3 DNA sequence: TGTGCCAGCAGTCTAATAACAGATACGCAGTATTTT. V and J are TRBV28 and TRBJ2-3; D remains unclear. The ends were cut back, 5 bases at V and 3 bases at J, with 6 bases in the middle. This CDR3 is 12 amino acids long. The germline gives CDR1 MDHEN, CDR2 SYDVKM.

The V gene is TRBV5-1, the J gene TRBJ2-1, with a possible D match to TRBD1 (6 bases). The CDR3 consists of 15 residues. Germline loops: CDR1 SGHRS, CDR2 YFSETQ. V was trimmed by 1 base and J by 5 bases, leaving 13 bases between them. The CDR3 loop reads CASSLIGDTNNEQFF. CDR3 DNA: TGCGCCAGCAGCTTGATCGGGGACACCAACAATGAGCAGTTCTTC.